The 3 T cell receptor beta chains presented below share a single source sample, sequenced in a study of shared clonotypes between healthy human individuals. Some clones are missing from TCRdb's copy, which holds only in-frame ones; the method was immunoSEQ multiplex PCR. The table has hundreds of thousands of clones, under 80% seen once; the top ten hold about a tenth. Sequencing input: memory CD4+ T cells sorted from blood. Subset specified: CD45RA-negative fraction. Receptor source: a man in his thirties or forties in good health.

The V and J genes are TRBV28 and TRBJ2-5; TRBD2 agrees at 7 bases. With 7 bases clipped from V and 4 bases from J, the junction kept 9 bases outside the gene matches. The CDR3 sequence is 14 residues long. The germline V gene has CDR1 MDHEN and CDR2 SYDVKM. The CDR3 coding sequence is TGTGCCAGCAAGCCTGGGGGGGGTCGAGAGACCCAGTACTTC. Protein: CASKPGGGRETQYF.

CDR3 nucleotide sequence: TGTGCCAGCAGCCTGTTGATGGCGGGACCCACAGATACGCAGTATTTT. It codes for CASSLLMAGPTDTQYF. This rearrangement joins TRBV11-2 to TRBJ2-3, with D possibly TRBD2 on 6 matching bases. V dropped 5 bases and J dropped 2 bases, with 17 bases sitting between them. There are 16 residues in the CDR3. Germline CDR1 reads SGHAT; CDR2 reads FQNNGV. Drawing the rest from reference TRBV11-2 and TRBJ2-3, the complete variable domain is EAGVAQSPRYKIIEKRQSVAFWCNPISGHATLYWYQQILGQGPKLLIQFQNNGVVDDSQLPKDRFSAERLKGVDSTLKIQPAKLEDSAVYLCASSLLMAGPTDTQYFGPGTRLTVL.

This clone has a count of ten or more. The chain employs TRBV5-1 and TRBJ2-3; 8 bases agree with TRBD2. Germline assignment: CDR1 SGHRS and CDR2 YFSETQ. The V segment lost 6 bases and the J segment 1 base; nucleotides outside the gene matches: 10. CDR3 length: 16 residues. The CDR3 loop is CASTQAGTRGTDTQYF. CDR3 bases: TGCGCCAGCACCCAAGCAGGGACTAGGGGCACAGATACGCAGTATTTT.